What follows is one T cell receptor (beta chain) and its context. The antigen is not known. The entirety of the isolated RNA underwent reverse transcription, so expressed TCRB transcripts were sequenced. Some clones are missing from TCRdb's copy, which holds only in-frame ones; the method was immunoSEQ multiplex PCR. Of hundreds of thousands of clones listed, around 9.6% were seen once; the top ten hold less than 0.035%. The sample is drawn from a study of beta chain features in type 1 diabetes. V was clipped by 4 bases and J by 6 bases; unmatched bases: 9. Germline V gene lookup returns CDR1 SEHNR and CDR2 FQNEAQ (reference sequence). The CDR3 consists of 15 residues. Points from the study as a whole: Type 1 diabetes patients had TCRB CDR3s that were shorter (moderately but significantly so) in all four CD4+ subsets. Fewer junction insertions and more nucleotide deletions appeared in type 1 diabetes patients.

A sort by CD45RO/CCR7/CD25/CD127/CD95/CD27 yielded CD4+ naive, central memory, regulatory and stem cell-like memory cells. This TCR came from a woman aged 18-29 years in good health. The sample consisted of naive CD4+ T cells from blood. This chain connects TRBV7-9 to TRBJ2-4, with 7 bases that match TRBD1. The CDR3 sequence: CASSSLGQVGNIQYF. CDR3 DNA: TGTGCCAGCAGCTCCCTAGGACAGGTCGGAAACATTCAGTACTTC. The entire variable domain, with the rest obtained from reference TRBV7-9 and TRBJ2-4, is as follows: DTGVSQNPRHKITKRGQNVTFRCDPISEHNRLYWYRQTLGQGPEFLTYFQNEAQLEKSRLLSDRFSAERPKGSFSTLEIQRTEQGDSAMYLCASSSLGQVGNIQYFGAGTRLSVL.